This T cell receptor beta chain was observed in a study of response to subunit inactivated influenza vaccine. TCRdb re-derived calls from the RT-PCR reads in MiXCR, one entry per CDR3 protein. The profile shows roughly 700,000 distinct CDR3 sequences, over 11% of them singletons. This clonotype was counted between two and nine times. Its antigen is not known. Germline V gene lookup returns CDR1 SGHVT and CDR2 SQSDAQ. The V and J ends lost 3 bases and 2 bases, in that order; junction bases with no gene match: 11. The CDR3 is 17 amino acids. General observations from the study: Few new T cells, the authors suggested, are recruited by each seasonal influenza vaccination.

The origin of this receptor is a man between 50 and 59 years old who received an inactivated influenza vaccine. The chain is built from TRBV7-4 and TRBJ2-7; 9 bases align to TRBD1. The input for sequencing was PBMCs from blood, taken roughly 15 days before vaccination. The CDR3 protein is CASSFPPGQGFTYEQYF. The CDR3 nucleotides read TGTGCCAGCAGCTTCCCTCCGGGACAGGGTTTTACCTACGAGCAGTACTTC.